This note documents a single TCR beta chain sequence. Its matching antigen is unknown. The germline V gene encodes CDR1 SEHNR and CDR2 FQNEAQ (reference sequence). V dropped 6 bases and J dropped 4; count of bases not matched to a gene: 8. The CDR3 sequence is 16 residues long. Assay used: immunoSEQ multiplex PCR; TCRdb lists only in-frame clones, some missing. The sample lists fewer than 25,000 clones, 75% to 85% occurring once. The source of the sample is a study of OX40 agonist ivuxolimab in advanced cancers. At the level of the study: Eligibility admitted prior anti-PD-1, anti-PD-L1 or anti-CTLA-4 therapy; about 40% had some. Study-wide results and caveats: Expanded clones tended on average to be more numerous among CD8+ T cells than CD4+. At 0.1 to 3.0 mg/kg, clonal expansion of CD4+ and CD8+ blood T cells had occurred by week 6. Researchers did not establish what antigens the expanded peripheral T cells target.

Here the sequenced sample was CD4+ or CD8+ T cells sorted from blood, taken in a trial of the OX40 agonist ivuxolimab. V is TRBV7-9 and J is TRBJ2-1; 11 bases are shared with TRBD2. This receptor was identified in an adult with an advanced solid tumor such as melanoma, head and neck, liver or kidney cancer. The CDR3 loop reads CASSTVAGGNYNEQFF. The CDR3 DNA reads as TGTGCCAGCAGTACAGTAGCGGGGGGGAATTACAATGAGCAGTTCTTC.